One sample yielded the 10 T cell receptor beta chains listed below, sequenced in a study of cytomegalovirus exposure and HLA in healthy donors (dated by TCRdb to between 2016 and 2019). Receptor amplification or capture employed the immunoSEQ multiplex PCR assay. A mixture of 60 forward primers for TCR Vbeta segments and 13 reverse primers for TCR Jbeta segments was used in the multiplex PCR. Not all clones reach the TCRdb copy of this immuneACCESS table, which keeps in-frame sequences only. Checked studies attribute under half of the gap to unresolved V genes and leave the rest unexplained. The sample table records roughly 86,000 clones; 70% to 85% of these occur just once. The ten largest clones take up under 8.5% of the sample. The source material was PBMCs. The receptors shown here come from a man aged 60 to 75 in good health and CMV-seronegative.

This rearrangement joins TRBV5-4 to TRBJ2-1; no reliable D call. CDR3 length: 15 amino acids. Germline CDR1 reads SGHNT; CDR2 reads YYREEE (reference sequence). V was cut by 4 bases and J by 3 bases, with 14 bases left in between. This CDR3 is CASSREMRSYNEQFF. In DNA, the CDR3 is TGTGCCAGCAGCCGCGAGATGCGGAGCTACAATGAGCAGTTCTTC.

The J gene is TRBJ2-7, the V gene TRBV10-1; 10 bases agree with TRBD1. This CDR3 is 13 amino acids long. The ends lost 2 bases at V and 5 bases at J; junction bases unmatched: 0. CDR1 and CDR2 from the germline V gene are WNHNN and SYGVQD (reference sequence). In nucleotides, the CDR3 is TGCGCCAGCAGTGAGGGGACAGGGGACGAGCAGTACTTC. Translation: CASSEGTGDEQYF.

The chain uses TRBV11-2 and TRBJ2-7; 7 bases agree with TRBD2. Germline V gene data show CDR1 as SGHAT and CDR2 as FQNNGV. The CDR3 is 18 residues long. V was pared by 3 bases and J by 3 bases, with 17 bases of the junction left unmatched. The CDR3 sequence: CASSLKLAGGAGLYEQYF. The DNA for the CDR3 is TGTGCCAGCAGCTTGAAATTAGCCGGTGGAGCGGGACTCTACGAGCAGTACTTC.

This clone appeared a few times. CDR3 region: CASSLVPGYETQYF. The CDR3 DNA follows: TGTGCCAGCAGCTTAGTTCCAGGGTACGAGACCCAGTACTTC. J is TRBJ2-5 and V is TRBV7-9; TRBD1 is a possible D gene (5 bases). The length of the CDR3 is 14 residues. The V gene lost 1 base and the J gene lost 5 bases, with 11 bases spanning the gap. Germline V CDR1 and CDR2: SEHNR, FQNEAQ (reference sequence). Complete variable domain (other parts from reference TRBV7-9 and TRBJ2-5): DTGVSQNPRHKITKRGQNVTFRCDPISEHNRLYWYRQTLGQGPEFLTYFQNEAQLEKSRLLSDRFSAERPKGSFSTLEIQRTEQGDSAMYLCASSLVPGYETQYFGPGTRLLVL.

This rearrangement joins TRBV11-2 to TRBJ2-5; 14 positions agree with TRBD2. CDR1 is SGHAT and CDR2 is FQNNGV in the germline V gene. V was pared by 5 bases and J by 0 bases, with 5 bases of the junction left unmatched. The CDR3 length is 17 residues. The CDR3 nucleotides read TGTGCCAGCAGCCTCAGGGGACTAGCGGGAGACCAAGAGACCCAGTACTTC. It specifies CASSLRGLAGDQETQYF.

This chain links TRBV2 with TRBJ2-7; 11 bases agree with TRBD2. V dropped 6 bases and J dropped 0; count of bases not matched to a gene: 1. This CDR3 is built from 14 residues. Germline CDR1 SNHLY, CDR2 FYNNEI. CDR3 sequence: CASRGLAASYEQYF. The CDR3 DNA reads as TGTGCCAGCAGGGGACTAGCGGCCTCCTACGAGCAGTACTTC.

The chain employs TRBV30 and TRBJ1-4, with a tentative D call TRBD1 (6 bases). The CDR3 consists of 14 residues. V was shortened by 3 bases and J by 8 bases, with 16 bases between the two germline ends. CDR1 and CDR2 (germline): GTSNPN, SVGIG (reference sequence). The CDR3 bases are TGTGCCTGGAGCGAACAGGGACGGGAAGAAAAACTGTTTTTT. Translating gives CAWSEQGREEKLFF.

By frequency in the sample, this clone is medium-sized. The V gene is TRBV6-1, the J gene TRBJ2-7; tentative D call: TRBD2 (5 bases). The CDR3 extends over 15 amino acids. Germline values: CDR1 MNHNS, CDR2 SASEGT. Trimming pared 8 bases from V and 1 base from J, leaving 18 bases between. In DNA, the CDR3 is TGTGCCAGCTCCGAACGAAACAGCGGTTCCTACGAGCAGTACTTC. Its translation is CASSERNSGSYEQYF.

DNA of the CDR3: TGTGCCAGCAGGACTCTTAACGCGGCTCCCGGGGAGCTGTTTTTT. This translates into CASRTLNAAPGELFF. The chain has TRBV2 and TRBJ2-2; D unclear. The V end lost 6 bases, the J end lost 6 bases, and 17 bases lay between the germline ends. The CDR3 loop spans 15 amino acids. CDR1 is SNHLY and CDR2 is FYNNEI in the germline V gene. Drawing the rest from reference TRBV2 and TRBJ2-2, the complete variable domain is EPEVTQTPSHQVTQMGQEVILRCVPISNHLYFYWYRQILGQKVEFLVSFYNNEISEKSEIFDDQFSVERPDGSNFTLKIRSTKLEDSAMYFCASRTLNAAPGELFFGEGSRLTVL.

Only a few counts were recorded for this clone. For the CDR3, the DNA is TGTGCCAGCAGCTTAGGCACAGGGAGATCCTCACCCCTCCACTTT. This sequence encodes CASSLGTGRSSPLHF. V is TRBV7-6 and J is TRBJ1-6, with D maybe TRBD1 (6 bases). The CDR3 loop spans 15 amino acids. Germline V gives CDR1 SGHVS, CDR2 FNYEAQ. Trimming pared 1 base from V and 10 bases from J, leaving 14 bases between.